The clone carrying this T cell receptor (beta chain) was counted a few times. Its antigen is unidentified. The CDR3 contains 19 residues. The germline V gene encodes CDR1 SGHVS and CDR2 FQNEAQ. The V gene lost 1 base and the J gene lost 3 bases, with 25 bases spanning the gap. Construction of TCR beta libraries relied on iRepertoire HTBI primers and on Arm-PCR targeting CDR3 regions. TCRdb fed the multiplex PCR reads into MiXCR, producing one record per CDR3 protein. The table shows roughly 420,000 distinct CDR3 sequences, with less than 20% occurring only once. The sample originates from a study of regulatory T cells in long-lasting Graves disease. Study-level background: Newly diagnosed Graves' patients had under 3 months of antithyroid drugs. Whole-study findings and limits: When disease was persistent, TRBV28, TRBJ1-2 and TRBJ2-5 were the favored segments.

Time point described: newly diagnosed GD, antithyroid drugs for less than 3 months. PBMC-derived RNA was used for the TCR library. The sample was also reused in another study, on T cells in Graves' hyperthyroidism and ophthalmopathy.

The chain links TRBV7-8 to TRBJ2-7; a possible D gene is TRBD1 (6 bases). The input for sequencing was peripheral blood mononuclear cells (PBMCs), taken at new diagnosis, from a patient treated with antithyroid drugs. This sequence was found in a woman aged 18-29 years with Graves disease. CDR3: CASSLESSWVPGTIYEQYF. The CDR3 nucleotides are TGTGCCAGCAGCTTAGAGTCGTCATGGGTTCCGGGGACAATCTACGAGCAGTACTTC.